Shown below are 12 T cell receptor beta chains from a single sample sequenced in a study of cytomegalovirus exposure and HLA in healthy donors. A multiplex PCR was run with 60 Vbeta primers and 13 Jbeta primers. Profiled with immunoSEQ multiplex PCR; TCRdb holds only in-frame clones, not every one. Among about 150,000 clones, roughly 9.6% were seen once, and the ten largest hold roughly 7%. Sequencing used PBMCs. The receptors come from a woman aged 40 to 50 in good health and CMV-seropositive.

This rearrangement joins TRBV18 to TRBJ2-3; a possible D gene is TRBD1 (6 bases). The CDR3 is 16 residues long. Germline V gives CDR1 KGHSH, CDR2 LQKENI. Trimming shortened V by 1 base and J by 4 bases, and 15 bases separated the two germline ends. The CDR3 nucleotides read TGTGCCAGCTCACCACTAGCCAGGGGAGTGGCAGATACGCAGTATTTT. Translating gives CASSPLARGVADTQYF.

This clone has a handful of counts. The chain couples TRBV6-6 to TRBJ2-1; possible D gene TRBD1, 6 bases. V was shortened by 2 bases and J by 2 bases, with 10 bases between the two germline ends. Germline V lookup: CDR1 MNHNY, CDR2 SVGAGI (reference sequence). The CDR3 totals 15 residues. In nucleotides, the CDR3 is TGTGCCAGCAGTTACGAGGGGGTAGCCTACAATGAGCAGTTCTTC. This encodes CASSYEGVAYNEQFF.

This clone has more than one count but fewer than ten. The J gene is TRBJ1-6, the V gene TRBV27, with 10 bases identical to TRBD1. Germline V gives CDR1 MNHEY, CDR2 SMNVEV (reference sequence). The V and J ends lost 4 bases and 7 bases, in that order; junction bases with no gene match: 10. The CDR3 contains 17 residues. The CDR3 DNA sequence: TGTGCCAGCAGTTCTAGACAGGGGGCGCCGTGGAATTCACCCCTCCACTTT. Translating gives CASSSRQGAPWNSPLHF.

The V call is TRBV29-1, the J call TRBJ2-5; tentative D call: TRBD2 (5 bases). CDR3 length: 12 amino acids. Germline V lookup: CDR1 SQVTM, CDR2 ANQGSEA. V was pared by 5 bases and J by 2 bases, with 9 bases between. The CDR3 sequence is CSVRGQQETQYF. The CDR3 coding sequence is TGCAGCGTTAGAGGGCAGCAAGAGACCCAGTACTTC.

The chain links TRBV7-9 to TRBJ2-1; tentatively, D is TRBD1 (6 bases). Germline CDR1 SEHNR, CDR2 FQNEAQ (reference sequence). The CDR3 extends over 12 amino acids. Trimming took off 1 base at V and 15 bases at J, with 13 bases between the two ends. The CDR3: CASSLETGKGFF. The DNA for the CDR3 is TGTGCCAGCAGCTTAGAGACAGGCAAAGGGTTCTTC.

This clone was found a few times. The genes are TRBV4-3 and TRBJ1-2; 7 bases are a match to TRBD1. The CDR3 runs 15 residues. Germline CDR1 is LGHNA and CDR2 is YSLEER. J lost 2 bases, V lost 0 bases, and 3 bases had no gene match. The CDR3 DNA reads as TGCGCCAGCAGCCAAGATAACAGGGGAAACTATGGCTACACCTTC. Protein product: CASSQDNRGNYGYTF.

This clone was seen more than once but under ten times. Without the conserved terminal phenylalanine or tryptophan, this CDR3 likely stems from a read error. The chain combines TRBV6-5 with TRBJ1-1; possible D gene TRBD1, 5 bases. The CDR3 loop spans 14 amino acids. Trimming took 2 bases from V and 1 from J, leaving 8 bases between them. Germline CDR1 is MNHEY and CDR2 is SVGAGI. The chain's CDR3 is CASSYGGENTEAFV. The CDR3 DNA reads as TGTGCCAGCAGTTACGGGGGGGAGAACACTGAAGCTTTCGTT.

The J gene is TRBJ2-7, the V gene TRBV11-3, with TRBD1 matching 10 bases. The CDR3 has 14 residues. J lost 3 bases, V lost 5 bases, and 4 bases had no gene match. The germline V gene encodes CDR1 SGHNT and CDR2 YENEEA. CDR3: CASSQTGGVYEQYF. The CDR3 nucleotides read TGTGCCAGCAGCCAGACAGGGGGCGTCTACGAGCAGTACTTC. Filled out from reference TRBV11-3 and TRBJ2-7, the complete variable domain reads EAGVVQSPRYKIIEKKQPVAFWCNPISGHNTLYWYLQNLGQGPELLIRYENEEAVDDSQLPKDRFSAERLKGVDSTLKIQPAELGDSAVYLCASSQTGGVYEQYFGPGTRLTVT.

Only a few counts were recorded for this clone. This sample includes further DNA sequences coding for the same CDR3. The chain carries TRBV2 and TRBJ2-2; D gene uncertain. V lost 2 bases to trimming and J lost 5 bases, with 6 bases between them. The CDR3 sequence is 13 residues long. Germline V lookup: CDR1 SNHLY, CDR2 FYNNEI. CDR3 in DNA: TGTGCCAGCAGTGAAAGAGTAACCGGGGAGCTGTTTTTT. It translates to CASSERVTGELFF.

The V and J genes are TRBV5-1 and TRBJ2-5, with a tentative D call TRBD2 (5 bases). Trimming stripped 0 bases from V and 5 bases from J, with 8 bases between. CDR1 is SGHRS and CDR2 is YFSETQ in the germline V gene. CDR3 length: 13 amino acids. The CDR3 sequence: CASSLGSGETQYF. CDR3 nucleotide sequence: TGCGCCAGCAGCTTGGGGTCGGGGGAGACCCAGTACTTC.

This rearrangement joins TRBV5-5 to TRBJ1-2; D may be TRBD1 (5 bases). Trimming took 0 bases from V and 7 from J, leaving 10 bases between them. The length of the CDR3 is 13 residues. Germline CDR1 and CDR2: SGHKS and YYEKEE (reference sequence). The CDR3 nucleotides read TGTGCCAGCAGCTTGGATGGGGCGTCTGGCTACACCTTC. Translating gives CASSLDGASGYTF.

This clone was recorded a few times. The chain recombines TRBV7-9 with TRBJ2-2; a weak D match, TRBD2 (6 bases). The CDR3 runs 16 residues. Per germline, CDR1 SEHNR and CDR2 FQNEAQ (reference sequence). V shed 6 bases and J shed 1 base, with 15 bases lying between them. CDR3 in DNA: TGTGCCAGCAGATCGGTGCGGGGCCGGAACACCGGGGAGCTGTTTTTT. Amino acids: CASRSVRGRNTGELFF. Looking up the rest from reference TRBV7-9 and TRBJ2-2 gives the full variable domain: DTGVSQNPRHKITKRGQNVTFRCDPISEHNRLYWYRQTLGQGPEFLTYFQNEAQLEKSRLLSDRFSAERPKGSFSTLEIQRTEQGDSAMYLCASRSVRGRNTGELFFGEGSRLTVL.